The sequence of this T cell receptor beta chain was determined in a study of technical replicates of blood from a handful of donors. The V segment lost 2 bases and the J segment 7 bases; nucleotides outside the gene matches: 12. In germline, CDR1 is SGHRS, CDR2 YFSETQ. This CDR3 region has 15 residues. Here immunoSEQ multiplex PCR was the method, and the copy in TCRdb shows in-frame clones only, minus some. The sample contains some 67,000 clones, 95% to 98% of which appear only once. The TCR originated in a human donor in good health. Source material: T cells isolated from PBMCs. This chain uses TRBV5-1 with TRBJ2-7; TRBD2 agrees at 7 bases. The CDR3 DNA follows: TGCGCCAGCAGCTTCGGATCGGGAGGAGTCCGGGAGCAGTACTTC. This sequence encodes CASSFGSGGVREQYF. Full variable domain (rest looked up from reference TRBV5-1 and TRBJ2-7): KAGVTQTPRYLIKTRGQQVTLSCSPISGHRSVSWYQQTPGQGLQFLFEYFSETQRNKGNFPGRFSGRQFSNSRSEMNVSTLELGDSALYLCASSFGSGGVREQYFGPGTRLTVT.